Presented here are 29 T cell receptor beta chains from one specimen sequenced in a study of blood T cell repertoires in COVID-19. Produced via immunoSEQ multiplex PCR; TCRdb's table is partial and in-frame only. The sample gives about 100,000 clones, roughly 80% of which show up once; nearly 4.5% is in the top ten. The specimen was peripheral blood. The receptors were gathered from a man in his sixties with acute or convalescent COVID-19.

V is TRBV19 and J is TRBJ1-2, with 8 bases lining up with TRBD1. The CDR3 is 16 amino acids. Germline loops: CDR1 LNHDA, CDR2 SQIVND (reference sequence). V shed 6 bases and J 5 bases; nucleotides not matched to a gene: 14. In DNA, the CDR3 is TGTGCCAGTAGCAACCTCCGACAGGGGACCACTTATGGCTACACCTTC. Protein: CASSNLRQGTTYGYTF.

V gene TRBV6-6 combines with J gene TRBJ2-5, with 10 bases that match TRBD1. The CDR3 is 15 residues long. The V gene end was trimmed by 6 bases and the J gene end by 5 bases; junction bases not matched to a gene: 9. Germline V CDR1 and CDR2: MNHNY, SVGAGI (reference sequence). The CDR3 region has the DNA TGTGCCAGCAGGGGACAGGGGCGGGGAGGTGAGACCCAGTACTTC. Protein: CASRGQGRGGETQYF.

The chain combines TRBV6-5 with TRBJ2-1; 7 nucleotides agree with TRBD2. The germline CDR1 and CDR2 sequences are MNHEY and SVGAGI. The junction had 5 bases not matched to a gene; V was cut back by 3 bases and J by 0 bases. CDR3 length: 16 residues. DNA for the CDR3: TGTGCCAGCAGTTATTGGCGGGAGAGCTCCTACAATGAGCAGTTCTTC. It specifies CASSYWRESSYNEQFF.

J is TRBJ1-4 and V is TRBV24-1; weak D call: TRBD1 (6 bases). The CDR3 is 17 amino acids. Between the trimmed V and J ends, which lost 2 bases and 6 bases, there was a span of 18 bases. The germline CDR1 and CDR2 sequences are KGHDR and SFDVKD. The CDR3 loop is CATSDSPRGARDEKLFF. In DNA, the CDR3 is TGTGCCACCAGTGATTCCCCGCGGGGGGCGCGGGATGAAAAACTGTTTTTT.

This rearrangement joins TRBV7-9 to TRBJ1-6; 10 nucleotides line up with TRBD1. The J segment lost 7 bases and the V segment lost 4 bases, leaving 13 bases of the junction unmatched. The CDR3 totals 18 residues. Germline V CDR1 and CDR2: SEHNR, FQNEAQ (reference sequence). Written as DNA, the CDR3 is TGTGCCAGCAGCTCCGGGACAGGGGTCCTCCGAACCAATTCACCCCTCCACTTT. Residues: CASSSGTGVLRTNSPLHF.

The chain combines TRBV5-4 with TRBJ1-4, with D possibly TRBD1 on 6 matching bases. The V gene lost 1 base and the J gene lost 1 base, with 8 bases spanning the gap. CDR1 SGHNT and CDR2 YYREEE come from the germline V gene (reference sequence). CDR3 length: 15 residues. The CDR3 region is CASSLQGRTNEKLFF. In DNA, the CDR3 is TGTGCCAGCAGCTTGCAGGGGCGAACTAATGAAAAACTGTTTTTT.

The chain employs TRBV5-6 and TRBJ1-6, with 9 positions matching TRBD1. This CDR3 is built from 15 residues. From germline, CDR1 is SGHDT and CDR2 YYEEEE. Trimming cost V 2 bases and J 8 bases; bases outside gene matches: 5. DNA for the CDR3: TGTGCCAGCAGCTTCCGGGACAGGGACTATTCACCCCTCCACTTT. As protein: CASSFRDRDYSPLHF.

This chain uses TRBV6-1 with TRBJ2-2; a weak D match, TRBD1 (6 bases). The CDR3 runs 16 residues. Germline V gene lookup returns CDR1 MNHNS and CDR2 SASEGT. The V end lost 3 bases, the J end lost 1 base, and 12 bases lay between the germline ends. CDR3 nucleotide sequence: TGTGCCAGCAGTGATTGGGGACAAATGAACACCGGGGAGCTGTTTTTT. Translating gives CASSDWGQMNTGELFF.

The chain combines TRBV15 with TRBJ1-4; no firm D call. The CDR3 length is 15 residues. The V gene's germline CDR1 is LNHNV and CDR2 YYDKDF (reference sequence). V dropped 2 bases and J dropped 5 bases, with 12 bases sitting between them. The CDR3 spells CATSRSWIANEKLFF. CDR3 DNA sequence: TGTGCCACCAGCAGATCTTGGATAGCAAATGAAAAACTGTTTTTT.

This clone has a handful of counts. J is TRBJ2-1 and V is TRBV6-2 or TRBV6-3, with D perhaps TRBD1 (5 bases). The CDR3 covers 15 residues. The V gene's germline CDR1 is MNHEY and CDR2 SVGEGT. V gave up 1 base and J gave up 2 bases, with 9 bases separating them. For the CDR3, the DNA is TGTGCCAGCAGTTACTATGCGGACACCTACAATGAGCAGTTCTTC. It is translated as CASSYYADTYNEQFF.

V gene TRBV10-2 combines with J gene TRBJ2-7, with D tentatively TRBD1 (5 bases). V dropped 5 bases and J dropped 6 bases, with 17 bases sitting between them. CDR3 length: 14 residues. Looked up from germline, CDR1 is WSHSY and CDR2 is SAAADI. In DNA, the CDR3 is TGCGCCAGCAGTTTCATCAGGGTCGGGCTCGAGCAGTACTTC. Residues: CASSFIRVGLEQYF.

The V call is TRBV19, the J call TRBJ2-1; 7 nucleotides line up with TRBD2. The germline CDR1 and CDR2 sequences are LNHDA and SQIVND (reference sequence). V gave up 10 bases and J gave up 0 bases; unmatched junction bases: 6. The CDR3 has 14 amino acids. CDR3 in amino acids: CANELANSYNEQFF. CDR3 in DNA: TGTGCCAACGAACTAGCGAACTCCTACAATGAGCAGTTCTTC.

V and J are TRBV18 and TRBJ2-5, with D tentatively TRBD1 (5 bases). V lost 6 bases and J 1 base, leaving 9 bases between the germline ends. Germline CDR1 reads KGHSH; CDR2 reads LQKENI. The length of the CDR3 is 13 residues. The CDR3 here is CASSRTIQETQYF. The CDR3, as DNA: TGTGCCAGCTCCCGGACAATCCAAGAGACCCAGTACTTC.

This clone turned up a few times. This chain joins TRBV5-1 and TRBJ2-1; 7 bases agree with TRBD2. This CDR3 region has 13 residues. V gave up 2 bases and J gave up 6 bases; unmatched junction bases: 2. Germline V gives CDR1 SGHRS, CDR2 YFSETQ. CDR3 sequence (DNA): TGCGCCAGCAGCTTTGGCGGGAGCAATGAGCAGTTCTTC. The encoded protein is CASSFGGSNEQFF.

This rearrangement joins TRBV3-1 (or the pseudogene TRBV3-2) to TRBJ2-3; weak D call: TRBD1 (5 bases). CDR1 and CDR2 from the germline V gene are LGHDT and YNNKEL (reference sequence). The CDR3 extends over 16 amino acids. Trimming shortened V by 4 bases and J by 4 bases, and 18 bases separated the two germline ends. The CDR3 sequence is CASSPRVAIGPDTQYF. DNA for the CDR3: TGTGCCAGCAGCCCCAGGGTTGCAATAGGTCCAGATACGCAGTATTTT.

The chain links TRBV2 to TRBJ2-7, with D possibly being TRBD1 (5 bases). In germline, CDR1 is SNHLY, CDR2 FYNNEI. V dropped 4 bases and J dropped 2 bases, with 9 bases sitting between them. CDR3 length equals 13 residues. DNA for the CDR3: TGTGCCAGCAGTGGACAGAGCCCCTACGAGCAGTACTTC. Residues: CASSGQSPYEQYF.

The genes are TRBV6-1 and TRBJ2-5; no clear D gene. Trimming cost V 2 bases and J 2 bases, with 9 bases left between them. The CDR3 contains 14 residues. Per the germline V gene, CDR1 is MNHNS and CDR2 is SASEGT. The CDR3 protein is CASSEFRYQETQYF. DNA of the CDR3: TGTGCCAGCAGTGAATTCAGGTATCAAGAGACCCAGTACTTC.

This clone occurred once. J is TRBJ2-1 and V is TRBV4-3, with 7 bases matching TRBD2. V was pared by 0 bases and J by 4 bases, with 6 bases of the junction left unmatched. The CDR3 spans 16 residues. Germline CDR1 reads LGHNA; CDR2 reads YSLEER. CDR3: CASSQDSSGRYNEQFF. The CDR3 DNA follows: TGCGCCAGCAGCCAAGATTCTAGCGGACGATACAATGAGCAGTTCTTC.

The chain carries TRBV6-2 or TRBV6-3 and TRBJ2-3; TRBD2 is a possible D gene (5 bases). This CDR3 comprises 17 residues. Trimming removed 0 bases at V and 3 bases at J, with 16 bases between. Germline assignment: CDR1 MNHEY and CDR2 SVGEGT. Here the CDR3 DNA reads TGTGCCAGCAGTTACTCGTCTCAGTGGAGGAATACAGATACGCAGTATTTT. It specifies CASSYSSQWRNTDTQYF.

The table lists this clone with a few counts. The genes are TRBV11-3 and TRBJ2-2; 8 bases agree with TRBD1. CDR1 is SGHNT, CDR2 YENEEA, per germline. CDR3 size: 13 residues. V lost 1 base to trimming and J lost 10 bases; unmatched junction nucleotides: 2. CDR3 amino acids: CASSLGTGLELFF. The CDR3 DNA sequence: TGTGCCAGCAGCTTAGGGACAGGGTTGGAGCTGTTTTTT. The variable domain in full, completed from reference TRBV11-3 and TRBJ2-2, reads EAGVVQSPRYKIIEKKQPVAFWCNPISGHNTLYWYLQNLGQGPELLIRYENEEAVDDSQLPKDRFSAERLKGVDSTLKIQPAELGDSAVYLCASSLGTGLELFFGEGSRLTVL.

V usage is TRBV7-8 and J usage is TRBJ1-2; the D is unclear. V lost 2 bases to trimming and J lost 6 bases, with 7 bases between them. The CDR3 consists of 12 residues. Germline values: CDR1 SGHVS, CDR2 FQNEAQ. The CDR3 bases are TGTGCCAGCAGCTTAAAAGGAGATGGCTACACCTTC. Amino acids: CASSLKGDGYTF.

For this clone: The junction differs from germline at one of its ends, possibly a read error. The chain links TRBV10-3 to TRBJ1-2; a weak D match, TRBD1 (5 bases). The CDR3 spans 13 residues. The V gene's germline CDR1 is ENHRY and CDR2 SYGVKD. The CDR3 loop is CAISELGVRGYTF. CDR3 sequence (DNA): TGTGCCATCAGCGAGTTAGGGGTTCGGGGCTACACCTTC.

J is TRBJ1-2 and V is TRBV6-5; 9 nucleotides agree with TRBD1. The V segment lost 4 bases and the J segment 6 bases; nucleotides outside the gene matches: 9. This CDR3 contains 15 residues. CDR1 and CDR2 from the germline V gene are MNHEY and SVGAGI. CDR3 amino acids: CASSSISRDRDGYTF. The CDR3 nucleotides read TGTGCCAGCAGTTCAATTTCCCGGGACAGGGATGGCTACACCTTC.

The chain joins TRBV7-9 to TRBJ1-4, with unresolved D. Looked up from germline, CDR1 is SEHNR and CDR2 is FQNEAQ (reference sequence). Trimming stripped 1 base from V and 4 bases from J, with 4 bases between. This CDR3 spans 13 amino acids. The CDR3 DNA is TGTGCCAGCAGCTTAGTCAATAATGAAAAACTGTTTTTT. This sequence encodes CASSLVNNEKLFF.

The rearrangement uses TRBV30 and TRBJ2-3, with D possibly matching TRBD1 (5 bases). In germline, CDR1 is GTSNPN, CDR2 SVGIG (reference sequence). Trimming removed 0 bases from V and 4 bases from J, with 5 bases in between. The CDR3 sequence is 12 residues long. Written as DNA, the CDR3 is TGTGCCTGGAGTGTAGGGGCAGATACGCAGTATTTT. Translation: CAWSVGADTQYF.

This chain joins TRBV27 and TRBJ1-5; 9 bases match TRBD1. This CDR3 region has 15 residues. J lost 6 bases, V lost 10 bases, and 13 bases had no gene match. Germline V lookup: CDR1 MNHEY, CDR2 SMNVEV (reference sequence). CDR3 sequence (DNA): TGTGCCATCAGACCCCGGACAGGGGTGGTTCAGCCCCAGCATTTT. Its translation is CAIRPRTGVVQPQHF.

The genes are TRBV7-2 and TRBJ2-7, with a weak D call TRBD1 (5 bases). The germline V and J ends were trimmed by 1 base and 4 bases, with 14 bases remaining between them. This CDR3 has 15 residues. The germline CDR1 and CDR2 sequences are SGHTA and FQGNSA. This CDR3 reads CASSLDGRPGYEQYF. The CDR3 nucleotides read TGTGCCAGCAGCTTAGATGGGCGCCCAGGGTACGAGCAGTACTTC.

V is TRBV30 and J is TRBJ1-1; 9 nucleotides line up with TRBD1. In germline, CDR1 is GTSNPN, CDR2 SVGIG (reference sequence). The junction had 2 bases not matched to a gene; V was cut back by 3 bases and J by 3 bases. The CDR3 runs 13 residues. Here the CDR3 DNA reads TGTGCCTGGAGGGACAGGGGTTACACTGAAGCTTTCTTT. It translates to CAWRDRGYTEAFF.

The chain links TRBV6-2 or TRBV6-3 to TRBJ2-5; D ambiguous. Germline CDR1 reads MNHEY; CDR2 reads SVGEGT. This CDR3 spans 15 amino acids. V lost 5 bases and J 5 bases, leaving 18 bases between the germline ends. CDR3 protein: CASSDQALQVETQYF. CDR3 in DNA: TGTGCCAGCAGTGACCAGGCGCTCCAGGTCGAGACCCAGTACTTC.